Listed here are 10 T cell receptor beta chains from one sample, sequenced in a study of identifying expanded T cells in peripheral blood. The table came from immunoSEQ multiplex PCR; TCRdb's copy has only in-frame clones and leaves some out. The sample carries 45,000 to 65,000 clones, roughly 80% recorded once. Input material: blood. The receptors come from a person between 18 and 70 years old in good health.

This chain links TRBV5-8 with TRBJ1-1, with D unclear. This CDR3 has 14 amino acids. V was shortened by 4 bases and J by 5 bases, with 15 bases between the two germline ends. Germline assignment: CDR1 SGHTS and CDR2 YDEGEE. The CDR3 spells CASSPPGTWTEAFF. The CDR3 DNA follows: TGTGCCAGCAGCCCTCCGGGTACGTGGACTGAAGCTTTCTTT.

The chain employs TRBV7-2 and TRBJ2-5; TRBD2 matches 7 bases. CDR3 length: 14 amino acids. J was trimmed by 5 bases and V by 0 bases; bases with no gene match: 3. The V gene's germline CDR1 is SGHTA and CDR2 FQGNSA. The chain's CDR3 is CASSLAGLWETQYF. The CDR3 nucleotides are TGTGCCAGCAGCTTAGCGGGACTATGGGAGACCCAGTACTTC.

The chain couples TRBV7-2 to TRBJ2-3, with 8 positions matching TRBD1. Germline CDR1 SGHTA, CDR2 FQGNSA. This CDR3 has 15 amino acids. Trimming removed 5 bases from V and 2 bases from J; junction bases left unmatched: 6. The CDR3 DNA reads TGTGCCAGCAGCCGCAGGGGGCAACTCACAGATACGCAGTATTTT. The encoded protein is CASSRRGQLTDTQYF.

This clone was counted once. The V and J genes are TRBV5-4 and TRBJ2-3; 10 bases agree with TRBD2. This CDR3 is built from 16 residues. Trimming removed 3 bases from V and 2 bases from J; junction bases left unmatched: 6. Germline CDR1 is SGHNT and CDR2 is YYREEE (reference sequence). Here the CDR3 DNA reads TGTGCCAGCAGCTCGCTAGCGGGGGCCTTCACAGATACGCAGTATTTT. It translates to CASSSLAGAFTDTQYF. The variable domain in full, with the rest retrieved from reference TRBV5-4 and TRBJ2-3, is ETGVTQSPTHLIKTRGQQVTLRCSSQSGHNTVSWYQQALGQGPQFIFQYYREEENGRGNFPPRFSGLQFPNYSSELNVNALELDDSALYLCASSSLAGAFTDTQYFGPGTRLTVL.

The chain joins TRBV6-5 to TRBJ1-1; D is unclear. The CDR3 runs to 14 residues. The germline V gene has CDR1 MNHEY and CDR2 SVGAGI. The ends were cut back, 0 bases at V and 2 bases at J, with 7 bases in the middle. The CDR3 here is CASSYSNYNTEAFF. CDR3 DNA sequence: TGTGCCAGCAGTTACTCGAACTACAACACTGAAGCTTTCTTT.

This chain links TRBV7-2 with TRBJ1-3; TRBD1 is a possible D gene (5 bases). Germline assignment: CDR1 SGHTA and CDR2 FQGNSA. The V and J ends lost 4 bases and 0 bases respectively, with 10 bases between them. CDR3 length: 15 residues. The CDR3 DNA reads TGTGCCAGCAGCTGGGACGGGCCCTCTGGAAACACCATATATTTT. It specifies CASSWDGPSGNTIYF.

J is TRBJ2-4 and V is TRBV28; the D call may be TRBD1 or TRBD2 (5 bases each). V was shortened by 8 bases and J by 4 bases, with 12 bases between the two germline ends. Germline CDR1 MDHEN, CDR2 SYDVKM. The CDR3 is 13 residues long. This CDR3 is CASFGTDKNIQYF. CDR3 in DNA: TGTGCCAGCTTCGGGACGGATAAAAACATTCAGTACTTC.

The V gene is TRBV5-1, the J gene TRBJ2-3; no clear D. The CDR3 is 15 amino acids. Looked up from germline, CDR1 is SGHRS and CDR2 is YFSETQ. Trimming pared 3 bases from V and 0 bases from J, leaving 11 bases between. The CDR3 region is CASSSTAASTDTQYF. DNA of the CDR3: TGCGCCAGCAGCTCAACCGCTGCTAGCACAGATACGCAGTATTTT.

The chain links TRBV6-1 to TRBJ1-1; D remains ambiguous. The CDR3 runs 14 residues. The ends were cut back, 2 bases at V and 1 base at J, with 8 bases in the middle. Per germline, CDR1 MNHNS and CDR2 SASEGT. In DNA, the CDR3 is TGTGCCAGCAGTGAAAGATTTAAGAACACTGAAGCTTTCTTT. Its translation: CASSERFKNTEAFF.

The rearrangement links TRBV7-2 to TRBJ2-7; TRBD2 matches 12 bases. The V segment lost 6 bases and the J segment 1 base; nucleotides outside the gene matches: 4. The CDR3 extends over 15 amino acids. The germline CDR1 and CDR2 sequences are SGHTA and FQGNSA. The CDR3 sequence is CASREGLAGSYEQYF. The DNA for the CDR3 is TGTGCCAGCAGGGAAGGACTAGCGGGATCCTACGAGCAGTACTTC.